This passage covers 18 T cell receptor beta chains from one sample sequenced in a study of shared clonotypes between healthy human individuals. Profiling relied on immunoSEQ multiplex PCR, and the TCRdb table lists in-frame clones only, not all of them. Of 2 million to 3 million clones in the sample, 90% to 95% were seen once. Sequencing input: naive CD4+ T cells sorted from blood. Subset indicated: CD45RA+ positively selected. These receptors were collected from a man younger than 35 in good health.

CDR3 bases: TGCGCCAGCAGCCCGAAGACGGAGACCTACGAGCAGTACTTC. Translating it yields CASSPKTETYEQYF. This chain joins TRBV5-1 and TRBJ2-7; D is ambiguous. This CDR3 contains 14 residues. V lost 4 bases and J lost 2, with 13 bases in between. In germline, CDR1 is SGHRS, CDR2 YFSETQ.

This chain links TRBV6-4 with TRBJ2-1; D is possibly TRBD2 (5 bases). The CDR3 runs 15 residues. Germline V gene lookup returns CDR1 MRHNA and CDR2 SNTAGT. V dropped 0 bases and J dropped 4 bases, with 10 bases sitting between them. The CDR3 DNA follows: TGTGCCAGCAGTGACTCGATCGGGAAGTACAATGAGCAGTTCTTC. Translation: CASSDSIGKYNEQFF.

The rearrangement joins TRBV23-1 to TRBJ1-6; D possibly corresponds to TRBD1 (5 bases). TRBV23-1 is annotated as an ORF whose role is uncertain. CDR3 length: 13 amino acids. The CDR3 DNA reads as TGCTCTACAGGAGTGGCCTATAATTCACCCCTCCACTTT. This translates into CSTGVAYNSPLHF.

The V gene is TRBV28, the J gene TRBJ1-2; tentative D call: TRBD1 (5 bases). Germline lookup yields CDR1 MDHEN and CDR2 SYDVKM. V lost 2 bases and J 8 bases, leaving 21 bases between the germline ends. This CDR3 is 16 amino acids long. The DNA of the CDR3 is TGTGCCAGCAGTTTAATGTTTGACCGGACACTTCTGGGCTACACCTTC. It translates to CASSLMFDRTLLGYTF.

The rearrangement joins TRBV7-2 to TRBJ1-3, with D unclear. Per germline, CDR1 SGHTA and CDR2 FQGNSA. The CDR3 extends over 16 amino acids. The V gene lost 5 bases and the J gene lost 2 bases, with 16 bases spanning the gap. DNA for the CDR3: TGTGCCAGCAGCCCCCGCCAGGTCGGAACTGGAAACACCATATATTTT. Translating it yields CASSPRQVGTGNTIYF.

The chain joins TRBV10-1 to TRBJ2-3, with TRBD2 matching 7 bases. V trimming: 0 bases; J trimming: 1 base; junction bases outside the gene matches: 4. The CDR3 length is 16 residues. CDR1 and CDR2 from the germline V gene are WNHNN and SYGVQD (reference sequence). CDR3 loop: CASSESQAGGTDTQYF. The CDR3 coding sequence is TGCGCCAGCAGTGAGTCTCAGGCGGGGGGCACAGATACGCAGTATTTT.

V and J are TRBV5-5 and TRBJ1-1; D is unclear. In germline, CDR1 is SGHKS, CDR2 YYEKEE (reference sequence). V was clipped by 0 bases and J by 7 bases, with 10 bases between them. This CDR3 is 13 amino acids long. CDR3 DNA: TGTGCCAGCAGCTTGGCTGGGCCCGGTGAAGCTTTCTTT. It encodes CASSLAGPGEAFF.

This sequence joins TRBV18 and TRBJ2-2; TRBD1 agrees at 12 bases. Germline V lookup: CDR1 KGHSH, CDR2 LQKENI. This CDR3 contains 17 residues. The ends lost 2 bases at V and 0 bases at J; junction bases unmatched: 1. This CDR3 reads CASSPGTGGTNTGELFF. DNA for the CDR3: TGTGCCAGCTCACCAGGGACAGGGGGCACGAACACCGGGGAGCTGTTTTTT.

The rearrangement uses TRBV10-3 and TRBJ2-6, with TRBD1 identical over 10 bases. V dropped 6 bases and J dropped 0; count of bases not matched to a gene: 5. Germline V gives CDR1 ENHRY, CDR2 SYGVKD. This CDR3 spans 17 amino acids. For the CDR3, the DNA is TGTGCCATCAGCCAGACAGGGGGCGCCTCTGGGGCCAACGTCCTGACTTTC. Translating gives CAISQTGGASGANVLTF.

This rearrangement joins TRBV6-5 to TRBJ1-5, with 7 bases lining up with TRBD1. Looked up from germline, CDR1 is MNHEY and CDR2 is SVGAGI. With V trimmed by 8 bases and J by 3 bases, 4 bases remained unmatched. CDR3 length: 13 amino acids. This CDR3 reads CASLRGLNQPQHF. The CDR3 DNA is TGTGCCAGCTTAAGGGGGCTCAATCAGCCCCAGCATTTT.

The chain uses TRBV11-2 and TRBJ1-1; 8 bases are a match to TRBD1. The germline V gene encodes CDR1 SGHAT and CDR2 FQNNGV. Trimming cost V 1 base and J 2 bases; bases outside gene matches: 3. The CDR3 is 15 amino acids. The DNA of the CDR3 is TGTGCCAGCAGCTTAGTTCCAGGGGGCAACACTGAAGCTTTCTTT. This translates into CASSLVPGGNTEAFF.

V and J are TRBV6-6 and TRBJ2-7, with D tentatively TRBD1 or TRBD2 (5 bases each). Deletions cut 0 bases from V and 3 bases from J, with 9 bases between. Looked up from germline, CDR1 is MNHNY and CDR2 is SVGAGI (reference sequence). The CDR3 extends over 14 amino acids. Here the CDR3 DNA reads TGTGCCAGCAGTTACTCGAGGGACGTCTACGAGCAGTACTTC. Protein sequence: CASSYSRDVYEQYF.

The chain uses TRBV5-1 and TRBJ2-7; possibly TRBD2 for D (7 bases). With 4 bases removed from V and 0 bases from J, the gap between germline ends came to 17 bases. The CDR3 sequence is 16 residues long. CDR1 is SGHRS, CDR2 YFSETQ, per germline. The DNA of the CDR3 is TGCGCCAGCAGCCGCCTAGACAGGACTAGCTCCTACGAGCAGTACTTC. Its translation is CASSRLDRTSSYEQYF.

The chain couples TRBV5-8 to TRBJ2-7; D remains unclear. V was shortened by 3 bases and J by 0 bases, with 7 bases between the two germline ends. This CDR3 spans 13 amino acids. Per germline, CDR1 SGHTS and CDR2 YDEGEE. CDR3 coding DNA: TGTGCCAGCAGCTCCTCTAGCTCCTACGAGCAGTACTTC. This encodes CASSSSSSYEQYF.

CDR3 sequence (DNA): TGTGCCAGCATTTGGGGGCTCCCCAATGAAGCTTTCTTT. Translated: CASIWGLPNEAFF. The V call is TRBV2, the J call TRBJ1-1; tentative D call: TRBD1 (6 bases). V lost 7 bases, J lost 7 bases, and 16 bases lay in between. Germline V gene lookup returns CDR1 SNHLY and CDR2 FYNNEI. The CDR3 consists of 13 residues.

The J gene is TRBJ2-3, the V gene TRBV7-9, with D possibly matching TRBD2 (5 bases). Germline values: CDR1 SEHNR, CDR2 FQNEAQ (reference sequence). This CDR3 is built from 16 residues. Deletions cut 2 bases from V and 0 bases from J, with 12 bases between. The DNA for the CDR3 is TGTGCCAGCAGCTTACGTGCGGGTTCTAGCACAGATACGCAGTATTTT. Its protein product is CASSLRAGSSTDTQYF.

V gene TRBV9 combines with J gene TRBJ2-2, with D perhaps TRBD2 (6 bases). The germline gives CDR1 SGDLS, CDR2 YYNGEE. Deletions cut 4 bases from V and 5 bases from J, with 9 bases between. This CDR3 spans 13 amino acids. CDR3 nucleotides: TGTGCCAGCAGCAGGAGGGGAACCGGGGAGCTGTTTTTT. The encoded protein is CASSRRGTGELFF. Complete variable domain (other parts from reference TRBV9 and TRBJ2-2): DSGVTQTPKHLITATGQRVTLRCSPRSGDLSVYWYQQSLDQGLQFLIQYYNGEERAKGNILERFSAQQFPDLHSELNLSSLELGDSALYFCASSRRGTGELFFGEGSRLTVL.

V gene TRBV6-9 combines with J gene TRBJ2-5; D possibly matches TRBD1 or TRBD2 (5 bases each). CDR1 MNHGY and CDR2 SVAAGI come from the germline V gene. Trimming took 0 bases from V and 7 from J, leaving 15 bases between them. The CDR3 runs 15 residues. CDR3 sequence reads: CASSYSVGPLVTQYF. Written as DNA, the CDR3 is TGTGCCAGCAGTTATTCTGTGGGACCGTTGGTGACCCAGTACTTC.